This T cell receptor (beta chain) was recovered during a study of cytomegalovirus exposure and HLA in healthy donors. Germline V gene data show CDR1 as MGHRA and CDR2 as YSYEKL. CDR3 length: 16 amino acids. After removal of 4 bases from V and 7 bases from J, the junction contained 8 bases not matched to a gene. The PCR had 60 Vbeta and 13 Jbeta primers. Generated by immunoSEQ multiplex PCR, the TCRdb table keeps only in-frame clones and is missing some. The sample comprises 45,000 to 60,000 clones, 65% to 85% of which are singletons, and approximately 2.7% rests with the top ten. This chain uses TRBV4-1 with TRBJ2-1; the match to TRBD2 covers 12 bases. This receptor was identified in a man aged 18-30 years in good health and CMV-seronegative. Input material: PBMCs. The CDR3 DNA follows: TGCGCCAGCAGCCTCCCTCTAGCGGGAGGGGGGAATGAGCAGTTCTTC. It is translated as CASSLPLAGGGNEQFF.